Listed below are T cell receptor beta chains from one sample, sequenced in a study of blood T cells in healthy people across ages. A single record per CDR3 protein comes from TCRdb applying MiXCR to the 5' RACE reads. This table has 1.5 million to 2 million distinct CDR3 sequences, about 30% appearing once. Sequencing used blood. These receptors originate from a woman aged 25 to 39 in good health. Both conserved end residues are part of each CDR3. D genes are given only for firm matches. Clone sizes are given selectively: once, few, many, or a class where the clone is expanded.

J gene | D gene | clone size | V gene | CDR3 DNA | CDR3 protein
TRBJ2-5 | - | few | TRBV12-3/TRBV12-4 | TGTGCCAGCAGTTTAGCTACGGCGGGGAAAGAGACCCAGTACTTC | CASSLATAGKETQYF
TRBJ2-1 | - | many | TRBV29-1 | TGCAGCGCTAGGCACTTGACTCATGAGCAGTTCTTC | CSARHLTHEQFF
TRBJ2-3 | TRBD2 | - | TRBV5-1 | TGCGCCAGCAGCTTGGACCAGCGGGGAAGGGCAGATACGCAGTATTTT | CASSLDQRGRADTQYF
TRBJ1-6 | TRBD1 | - | TRBV5-1 | TGCGCCAGCAGCTTGGGACAGGGTTGGCAATCACCCCTCCACTTT | CASSLGQGWQSPLHF
TRBJ2-3 | - | few | TRBV20-1 | TGCAGTGCACCGGGAAGGGTTAGTTCAGATACGCAGTATTTT | CSAPGRVSSDTQYF
TRBJ1-2 | - | many | TRBV13 | TGTGCCAGCAGCACCGGGACGGTATATGGCTACACCTTC | CASSTGTVYGYTF
TRBJ1-2 | TRBD1 | - | TRBV7-3 | TGTGCCAGCAGCTCCGGGACAGGGTATGATGGCTACACCTTC | CASSSGTGYDGYTF
TRBJ1-2 | - | - | TRBV3-1 | TGTGCCTGCAGCCAAGGGAACAGGGTCGCCTATGGCTACACCTTC | CACSQGNRVAYGYTF
TRBJ1-1 | TRBD1 | - | TRBV7-6 | TGTGCCAGCAGCCCCGGACAGGGGGTCATGAACACTGAAGCTTTCTTT | CASSPGQGVMNTEAFF
TRBJ1-6 | - | - | TRBV5-1 | TGCGCCAGCAGCTTGGTTGGACAGATTAATTCACCCCTCCACTTT | CASSLVGQINSPLHF
TRBJ2-5 | - | - | TRBV29-1 | TGCAGCGTTGAAGATCGGGCGGGATCGAAGACCCAGTACTTC | CSVEDRAGSKTQYF
TRBJ2-7 | TRBD1 | many | TRBV29-1 | TGCAGCGTTGAAAAGACAGGGGCCGCCTCCTACGAGCAGTACTTC | CSVEKTGAASYEQYF
TRBJ2-2 | TRBD2 | few | TRBV2 | TGTGCCAGCACCCCCAGGGGACTAGCGGGGGGATTGAACACCGGGGAGCTGTTTTTT | CASTPRGLAGGLNTGELFF
TRBJ1-2 | - | - | TRBV12-3/TRBV12-4 | TGTGCCAGCAGTTTCACCCCGGGGGCTCCCTTAGGGTACACCTTC | CASSFTPGAPLGYTF
TRBJ1-6 | TRBD1 | - | TRBV7-9 | TGTGCCAGCAGCCGCTTCACAGGGGGAGGATCACCCCTCCACTTT | CASSRFTGGGSPLHF
TRBJ1-1 | TRBD1 | few | TRBV10-3 | TGTGCCATCACCCCAGGCGCAGGGGGGAACACTGAAGCTTTCTTT | CAITPGAGGNTEAFF
TRBJ2-5 | TRBD2 | many | TRBV27 | TGTGCCAGCACCCCACTAGCGGGGGGGCCGGGGACCCAGTACTTC | CASTPLAGGPGTQYF
TRBJ1-1 | - | few | TRBV2 | TGTGCCAGCAGCCGCCGGGACACAACTGAAGCTTTCTTT | CASSRRDTTEAFF
TRBJ2-1 | TRBD2 | - | TRBV20-1 | TGCAGTGCTTCCCCGACTAGCGGGAGAGGGAGTGAGCAGTTCTTC | CSASPTSGRGSEQFF
TRBJ2-3 | TRBD2 | few | TRBV20-1 | TGCAGTGCTAGACTAGCGGGGGGGTTACACACAGATACGCAGTATTTT | CSARLAGGLHTDTQYF
TRBJ2-3 | - | - | TRBV2 | TGTGCCGGCAGTGAAGGAGCGGCTCTAACAGCAGATACGCAGTATTTT | CAGSEGAALTADTQYF
TRBJ1-6 | - | few | TRBV18 | TGTGCCAGCTCAACGGACAGTAATTCACCCCTCCACTTT | CASSTDSNSPLHF
TRBJ2-7 | TRBD1 | - | TRBV7-2 | TGTGCCAGCACCCCCGAGGCAGGGGGCTACGAGCAGTACTTC | CASTPEAGGYEQYF
TRBJ1-2 | TRBD1 | few | TRBV5-5 | TGTGCCAGCAGCCTCGACAGGGACGGGGACACCTTC | CASSLDRDGDTF
TRBJ2-7 | - | few | TRBV3-1 | TGTGCCAGCAGCCAAGTCCACTCTTACGAGCAGTACTTC | CASSQVHSYEQYF
TRBJ2-2 | - | - | TRBV5-4 | TGTGCCAGCAGCTCGCGGGACACGAACACCGGGGAGCTGTTTTTT | CASSSRDTNTGELFF
TRBJ2-5 | - | - | TRBV20-1 | TGCAGTGCCCCGAGAGGGATAAGGGAGACCCAGTACTTC | CSAPRGIRETQYF
TRBJ2-4 | TRBD2 | - | TRBV3-1 | TGTGCCAGCAGCCAAGACCCTCCGACTAGCGGGGGGGCAAACATTCAGTACTTC | CASSQDPPTSGGANIQYF
TRBJ1-4 | - | - | TRBV4-2 | TGTGCCAGCAGCCGGACGACCGAGGGGAATGAAAAACTGTTTTTT | CASSRTTEGNEKLFF
TRBJ2-5 | - | few | TRBV20-1 | TGCAGTGCTCTCAAGGGGGGGCCTCTCGCCTCACAAGAGACCCAGTACTTC | CSALKGGPLASQETQYF